Shown below are 9 T cell receptor beta chains from a single sample sequenced in a study of early T cells in non-severe SARS-CoV-2 infection. TCRdb independently ran MiXCR on the 5' RACE reads; one entry per CDR3 protein. The sample lists about 130,000 distinct CDR3 sequences; under 15% were seen once. Sequenced material: whole blood. These TCRs come from an adult who was a healthcare worker with PCR-confirmed SARS-CoV-2 infection or an uninfected control (not recorded which).

In this sample, this clonotype turned up a few times. The chain couples TRBV3-1 to TRBJ1-5; 10 bases are shared with TRBD1. CDR1 and CDR2 (germline): LGHDT, YNNKEL (reference sequence). V dropped 7 bases and J dropped 6; count of bases not matched to a gene: 15. The CDR3 totals 17 residues. CDR3 nucleotides: TGTGCCAGCATTGAAGACGAAGACAGGGGGCGAGGTCAGCCCCAGCATTTT. Protein: CASIEDEDRGRGQPQHF.

This clonotype was picked up many times. V and J are TRBV7-8 and TRBJ2-1, with TRBD1 identical over 8 bases. The CDR3 is 12 amino acids. From germline, CDR1 is SGHVS and CDR2 FQNEAQ. Trimming cost V 1 base and J 14 bases; bases outside gene matches: 4. CDR3 region: CASSLGGQGKFF. CDR3 bases: TGTGCCAGCAGCTTAGGAGGACAGGGAAAGTTCTTC.

The chain uses TRBV2 and TRBJ2-3; D is unresolved. V dropped 8 bases and J dropped 1 base, with 19 bases sitting between them. This CDR3 has 16 amino acids. Germline CDR1 reads SNHLY; CDR2 reads FYNNEI. In DNA form, the CDR3 reads TGTGCCAGCCTCCGAGCCTCGAACCTCGGCACAGATACGCAGTATTTT. Translating gives CASLRASNLGTDTQYF.

This chain links TRBV6-5 with TRBJ2-1, with D perhaps matching TRBD1 (6 bases). Germline CDR1 reads MNHEY; CDR2 reads SVGAGI. The length of the CDR3 is 16 residues. V shed 0 bases and J shed 3 bases, with 12 bases lying between them. The CDR3 loop reads CASSYSQGYSYNEQFF. Written as DNA, the CDR3 is TGTGCCAGCAGTTACTCCCAGGGGTATAGCTACAATGAGCAGTTCTTC.

This clonotype showed up many times. The chain is built from TRBV7-7 and TRBJ2-2; D is possibly TRBD1 (6 bases). CDR3 length equals 15 residues. The germline gives CDR1 SSHAT, CDR2 FNYEAQ (reference sequence). Between the trimmed V and J ends, which lost 5 bases and 0 bases, there was a span of 10 bases. CDR3 in amino acids: CASSQDRPNTGELFF. The CDR3 DNA sequence: TGTGCCAGCAGCCAAGACAGGCCGAACACCGGGGAGCTGTTTTTT.

The CDR3 bases are TGTGCCAGCAGCCATCCGGTATCTAAGACGACCCAGTACTTC. This translates into CASSHPVSKTTQYF. The V gene is TRBV7-8, the J gene TRBJ2-5; D gene unclear. This CDR3 is built from 14 residues. V was shortened by 5 bases and J by 7 bases, with 17 bases between the two germline ends. Germline V gene data show CDR1 as SGHVS and CDR2 as FQNEAQ.

A few counts support this clonotype. The rearrangement uses TRBV4-1 and TRBJ2-6; possible D gene TRBD2, 6 bases. Germline V CDR1 and CDR2: MGHRA, YSYEKL. This CDR3 comprises 17 residues. V dropped 3 bases and J dropped 1 base, with 13 bases sitting between them. In nucleotides, the CDR3 is TGCGCCAGCAGCCAGGGAGGTGGGTCGTCTGGGGCCAACGTCCTGACTTTC. As protein: CASSQGGGSSGANVLTF.

This clonotype has a handful of counts. The genes are TRBV7-8 and TRBJ1-2; D is perhaps TRBD1 (6 bases). The CDR3 length is 15 residues. V was clipped by 1 base and J by 2 bases, with 11 bases between them. Germline V lookup: CDR1 SGHVS, CDR2 FQNEAQ. The CDR3 region has the DNA TGTGCCAGCAGCTTAGATCGGGGACAAAACTATGGCTACACCTTC. It encodes CASSLDRGQNYGYTF. Drawing the rest from reference TRBV7-8 and TRBJ1-2, the complete variable domain is GAGVSQSPRYKVAKRGQDVALRCDPISGHVSLFWYQQALGQGPEFLTYFQNEAQLDKSGLPSDRFFAERPEGSVSTLKIQRTQQEDSAVYLCASSLDRGQNYGYTFGSGTRLTVV.

The chain joins TRBV6-5 to TRBJ2-5; TRBD2 aligns across 11 bases. Germline V lookup: CDR1 MNHEY, CDR2 SVGAGI. The CDR3 runs 15 residues. V shed 6 bases and J 4 bases; nucleotides not matched to a gene: 7. DNA for the CDR3: TGTGCCAGCAGCCGCTCTAGCGGGGGGCGAGAGACCCAGTACTTC. Its translation is CASSRSSGGRETQYF.